This T cell receptor beta chain emerged from a study of radiotherapy plus CTLA-4 blockade in lung cancer. Study background: Of the patients, about 19% showed objective responses and roughly 34% attained disease control. Study-wide results and limits: There was expansion of tumor-derived TCR clones in blood after radiotherapy plus ipilimumab. Best predicting response, reportedly, were early blood T cell clone dynamics, with interferon-beta.

Worth noting for this clone: The target antigen is unknown.

This CDR3 contains 12 residues. The V end lost 9 bases, the J end lost 4 bases, and 11 bases lay between the germline ends. Germline CDR1 reads SNHLY; CDR2 reads FYNNEI. Generated by immunoSEQ multiplex PCR, the TCRdb table keeps only in-frame clones and is missing some. Of about 53,000 clones in the sample, almost 85% were seen once. In chemo-refractory metastatic non-small-cell lung cancer, patients got ipilimumab CTLA-4 blockade together with focal radiation. The sample consisted of peripheral blood, taken from a patient treated with radiotherapy plus ipilimumab. This clonotype was sampled from a human donor with non-small cell lung cancer whose response to radiotherapy plus ipilimumab could not be evaluated. This sequence joins TRBV2 and TRBJ2-3, with D possibly matching TRBD2 (6 bases). The CDR3 coding sequence is TGTGCCAGTCACACGGGGGCAGATACGCAGTATTTT. Its protein product is CASHTGADTQYF.